Listed here are 11 T cell receptor beta chains from one sample, sequenced in a study of T cell changes during pregnancy in multiple sclerosis. The data were produced by immunoSEQ multiplex PCR, yet TCRdb's version contains in-frame clones alone and is incomplete. This table has 40,000 to 45,000 clones, roughly nine tenths appearing once. The input for sequencing was CD4+ T cells from peripheral blood mononuclear cells, taken in the first trimester of pregnancy. These receptors originate from a female donor with multiple sclerosis, enrolled in a pregnancy study.

CDR3 in amino acids: CASSIDPGGRTNIQYF. CDR3 bases: TGTGCCAGTAGTATAGATCCGGGGGGAAGGACAAACATTCAGTACTTC. V gene TRBV19 combines with J gene TRBJ2-4; 7 bases map to TRBD2. CDR3 size: 16 residues. Germline assignment: CDR1 LNHDA and CDR2 SQIVND (reference sequence). V gave up 0 bases and J gave up 6 bases; unmatched junction bases: 8.

The CDR3 DNA sequence: TGTGCCAGTAGTTCGCGCGGAGGGGCCAACACTGAAGCTTTCTTT. The encoded protein is CASSSRGGANTEAFF. The chain combines TRBV19 with TRBJ1-1; weak D call: TRBD1 (5 bases). Germline V lookup: CDR1 LNHDA, CDR2 SQIVND (reference sequence). CDR3 size: 15 residues. V shed 5 bases and J shed 2 bases, with 15 bases lying between them.

The rearrangement joins TRBV18 to TRBJ2-7, with 10 bases identical to TRBD2. V gave up 3 bases and J gave up 2 bases; unmatched junction bases: 4. This CDR3 has 15 amino acids. Germline assignment: CDR1 KGHSH and CDR2 LQKENI. CDR3 DNA: TGTGCCAGCTCACCGTCGCTAGCGGGGGCCTACGAGCAGTACTTC. This sequence encodes CASSPSLAGAYEQYF.

The V call is TRBV2, the J call TRBJ2-7, with TRBD1 matching 9 bases. After removal of 6 bases from V and 2 bases from J, the junction contained 14 bases not matched to a gene. Looked up from germline, CDR1 is SNHLY and CDR2 is FYNNEI. This CDR3 has 17 amino acids. CDR3 protein: CASRGTGNPKPAYEQYF. CDR3 nucleotide sequence: TGTGCCAGCAGGGGGACAGGGAATCCAAAACCAGCCTACGAGCAGTACTTC.

This chain uses TRBV5-6 with TRBJ2-5; D unresolved. CDR3 size: 12 residues. The germline V and J ends were trimmed by 0 bases and 5 bases, with 5 bases remaining between them. Germline V gene sequence: CDR1 SGHDT, CDR2 YYEEEE. The CDR3 DNA reads TGTGCCAGCAGCTTGGCCCGGGAGACCCAGTACTTC. It encodes CASSLARETQYF.

The chain is built from TRBV28 and TRBJ2-5; TRBD2 agrees at 9 bases. Germline CDR1 and CDR2: MDHEN and SYDVKM. The CDR3 is made up of 16 amino acids. The ends lost 2 bases at V and 3 bases at J; junction bases unmatched: 7. CDR3 protein: CASSLEAGGPEETQYF. CDR3 bases: TGTGCCAGCAGTTTAGAGGCGGGAGGGCCTGAAGAGACCCAGTACTTC.

The rearrangement joins TRBV2 to TRBJ2-7; 8 nucleotides agree with TRBD2. This CDR3 comprises 16 residues. CDR1 SNHLY and CDR2 FYNNEI come from the germline V gene. Trimming removed 3 bases from V and 0 bases from J; junction bases left unmatched: 7. CDR3 in DNA: TGTGCCAGCAGTGATTGGCGGGAGGTTAACTCCTACGAGCAGTACTTC. Protein: CASSDWREVNSYEQYF.

A word on this clone: One junction end does not reproduce the germline sequence, and a read error may be involved. V is TRBV7-7 and J is TRBJ2-5; TRBD2 matches 10 bases. CDR1 and CDR2 (germline): SSHAT, FNYEAQ (reference sequence). The CDR3 has 15 residues. CDR3 nucleotides: TGTGCTAGCAGCTTCGGTAGCGGGAGGAAAGAGACCCAGTACTTC. It yields the protein CASSFGSGRKETQYF.

The chain uses TRBV18 and TRBJ2-5; 7 bases fit TRBD1. Germline CDR1 is KGHSH and CDR2 is LQKENI. Germline trimming cut 1 base from V and 0 bases from J; bases unmatched to any gene: 5. The CDR3 spans 16 residues. The CDR3 sequence: CASSPRQGEYQETQYF. CDR3 nucleotides: TGTGCCAGCTCACCACGGCAGGGGGAGTACCAAGAGACCCAGTACTTC.

CDR3 sequence: CAWSVSGGYYGYTF. CDR3 in DNA: TGTGCCTGGAGTGTATCCGGGGGGTACTATGGCTACACCTTC. The V gene is TRBV30, the J gene TRBJ1-2; maybe TRBD1 (5 bases). The length of the CDR3 is 14 residues. With 0 bases removed from V and 3 bases from J, the gap between germline ends came to 11 bases. CDR1 GTSNPN and CDR2 SVGIG come from the germline V gene (reference sequence).

V and J are TRBV12-5 and TRBJ2-1, with 11 nucleotides matching TRBD2. Germline V gene data show CDR1 as LGHNT and CDR2 as FRNRAP. CDR3 length equals 15 residues. Germline trimming cut 10 bases from V and 4 bases from J; bases unmatched to any gene: 9. CDR3 nucleotide sequence: TGTGCTAAAAGCATTAGCGGGGGGGGGTACAATGAGCAGTTCTTC. Its translation is CAKSISGGGYNEQFF.